This record looks at one T cell receptor beta chain sequence and its context. Its specificity is not known. The sample originates from a study of cytomegalovirus exposure and HLA in healthy donors. At the level of the study: Roughly 89 million unique TCR sequences came from HLA-typed donors in an early release. Findings of the study overall: Being productive about 87% or about 30% of the time was typical of most TCR beta V segments in an earlier analysis. Follow-up analysis later connected one missense variant in DCLRE1C with trimming of TCR beta V- and J-genes. The authors later found most CMV-associated TCR beta chains appeared HLA-restricted.

The CDR3 is 14 amino acids. Germline loops: CDR1 SGHRS, CDR2 YFSETQ. The V and J ends lost 0 bases and 8 bases respectively, with 12 bases between them. A multiplex PCR was run with 60 Vbeta primers and 13 Jbeta primers. Sequencing used immunoSEQ multiplex PCR; TCRdb keeps in-frame clones, though not all of them. The table has over 150,000 clones, 80% to 85% seen once. Material: PBMCs. This TCR was sampled from a human donor in good health. This sequence joins TRBV5-1 and TRBJ1-3; no clear D. This CDR3 reads CASSLDSGRYTIYF. In nucleotides, the CDR3 is TGCGCCAGCAGCTTGGATTCGGGTCGGTACACCATATATTTT.